The 21 T cell receptor beta chains below come from one sample, sequenced in a study of T cell responses to AZD1222 COVID-19 vaccine. Sequenced by immunoSEQ multiplex PCR; TCRdb stores in-frame clones only, minus some. This sample has about 120,000 clones, with approximately 92% found just once. The sequenced sample was peripheral blood, obtained 28 days after the second dose of the MenACWY control vaccine. All receptors derive from an adult who received the MenACWY meningococcal vaccine as a control.

The rearrangement joins TRBV10-1 to TRBJ2-4, with 9 bases fitting TRBD1. With 2 bases clipped from V and 7 bases from J, the junction kept 0 bases outside the gene matches. The V gene's germline CDR1 is WNHNN and CDR2 SYGVQD (reference sequence). The CDR3 totals 13 residues. CDR3 sequence reads: CASSEDRGNIQYF. The CDR3 region has the DNA TGCGCCAGCAGTGAGGACAGGGGGAACATTCAGTACTTC.

The chain links TRBV7-8 to TRBJ2-7; TRBD1 aligns across 7 bases. The CDR3 covers 15 residues. The ends lost 5 bases at V and 7 bases at J; junction bases unmatched: 14. CDR1 and CDR2 (germline): SGHVS, FQNEAQ. This chain's CDR3 is CASSRADRVVGEQYF. The CDR3 DNA is TGTGCCAGCAGCCGAGCCGACAGGGTAGTAGGAGAGCAGTACTTC.

V usage is TRBV4-2 and J usage is TRBJ2-5; 10 nucleotides agree with TRBD2. The germline V gene has CDR1 LGHNA and CDR2 YNFKEQ. The CDR3 extends over 22 amino acids. Trimming cost V 0 bases and J 2 bases; bases outside gene matches: 21. CDR3 DNA: TGTGCCAGCAGCCAAGATAGGCTAGCGGGGGCGATTAAATACCAAGAACAAGAGACCCAGTACTTC. It codes for CASSQDRLAGAIKYQEQETQYF.

The CDR3, as DNA: TGTGCCAGCAGTGGTATGACCGACAGGGCTATCTACAATGAGCAGTTCTTC. Protein product: CASSGMTDRAIYNEQFF. V and J are TRBV6-1 and TRBJ2-1; 7 nucleotides agree with TRBD1. Germline V gene lookup returns CDR1 MNHNS and CDR2 SASEGT. This CDR3 region has 17 residues. The junction had 12 bases not matched to a gene; V was cut back by 4 bases and J by 3 bases.

This clone occurred a few times. The chain carries TRBV5-5 and TRBJ1-5, with D perhaps matching TRBD1 (5 bases). Between the trimmed V and J ends, which lost 7 bases and 1 base, there was a span of 12 bases. CDR3 length equals 14 residues. In germline, CDR1 is SGHKS, CDR2 YYEKEE (reference sequence). This chain's CDR3 is CASAQAGSNQPQHF. DNA of the CDR3: TGTGCCAGCGCCCAAGCAGGGAGCAATCAGCCCCAGCATTTT.

The chain joins TRBV5-1 to TRBJ2-3, with 15 nucleotides matching TRBD2. Germline values: CDR1 SGHRS, CDR2 YFSETQ. V lost 4 bases to trimming and J lost 4 bases; unmatched junction nucleotides: 28. This CDR3 has 24 amino acids. CDR3 DNA sequence: TGCGCCAGCAGCCCCCCGCAGGGGACAGGGTCCGGGACTAGCGGGAGGTATAGCCCAGATACGCAGTATTTT. Amino acids: CASSPPQGTGSGTSGRYSPDTQYF. The whole variable domain, remainder taken from reference TRBV5-1 and TRBJ2-3, is KAGVTQTPRYLIKTRGQQVTLSCSPISGHRSVSWYQQTPGQGLQFLFEYFSETQRNKGNFPGRFSGRQFSNSRSEMNVSTLELGDSALYLCASSPPQGTGSGTSGRYSPDTQYFGPGTRLTVL.

V and J are TRBV10-3 and TRBJ1-1; D remains unclear. Trimming removed 2 bases from V and 1 base from J, with 5 bases in between. The germline V gene encodes CDR1 ENHRY and CDR2 SYGVKD. The CDR3 sequence is 13 residues long. In DNA, the CDR3 is TGTGCCATCAGTGAGCGCTCGAACACTGAAGCTTTCTTT. Its translation: CAISERSNTEAFF.

The chain links TRBV28 to TRBJ1-2; maybe TRBD1 (6 bases). Germline V gene lookup returns CDR1 MDHEN and CDR2 SYDVKM. V was pared by 5 bases and J by 4 bases, with 17 bases between. The CDR3 extends over 15 amino acids. The CDR3 DNA sequence: TGTGCCAGCAGTCTCCAGGGGTATTCATTCTATGGCTACACCTTC. Its protein product is CASSLQGYSFYGYTF.

This sequence joins TRBV7-2 and TRBJ1-2; 7 bases line up with TRBD1. The germline V gene encodes CDR1 SGHTA and CDR2 FQGNSA. This CDR3 has 17 amino acids. Trimming at V came to 3 bases and at J to 6 bases, leaving 16 bases not matched to a gene. CDR3 in DNA: TGTGCCAGCAGCTTGACCCCGGGCCTCAGGGGGGGCGATGGCTACACCTTC. This codes for CASSLTPGLRGGDGYTF.

This chain links TRBV28 with TRBJ2-5; D not certain. CDR1 and CDR2 from the germline V gene are MDHEN and SYDVKM. The V end was cut by 6 bases, the J end by 2 bases, with 16 bases between. The CDR3 is 15 residues long. The CDR3 loop is CASRKRYRKQETQYF. Here the CDR3 DNA reads TGTGCCAGCAGGAAAAGGTATCGGAAGCAAGAGACCCAGTACTTC.

The chain carries TRBV7-9 and TRBJ2-1; TRBD2 matches 7 bases. The CDR3 is 13 residues long. CDR1 is SEHNR, CDR2 FQNEAQ, per germline (reference sequence). J gave up 6 bases and V 2 bases, and 1 base lay outside the gene matches. CDR3 in amino acids: CASSLTGGNEQFF. CDR3 bases: TGTGCCAGCAGCTTAACGGGGGGCAATGAGCAGTTCTTC. The full variable domain, its missing parts supplied by reference TRBV7-9 and TRBJ2-1, is DTGVSQNPRHKITKRGQNVTFRCDPISEHNRLYWYRQTLGQGPEFLTYFQNEAQLEKSRLLSDRFSAERPKGSFSTLEIQRTEQGDSAMYLCASSLTGGNEQFFGPGTRLTVL.

The chain links TRBV7-2 to TRBJ2-2; 12 bases agree with TRBD1. The V gene end was trimmed by 2 bases and the J gene end by 3 bases; junction bases not matched to a gene: 4. CDR3 length: 17 residues. The germline V gene has CDR1 SGHTA and CDR2 FQGNSA. The CDR3 DNA is TGTGCCAGCAGCTTATGGGACAGGGGGCTGTACACCGGGGAGCTGTTTTTT. This codes for CASSLWDRGLYTGELFF.

The chain combines TRBV6-1 with TRBJ2-2; 11 nucleotides match TRBD1. The CDR3 length is 18 residues. V shed 4 bases, J shed 0 bases, and the junction held 7 bases outside the gene matches. Germline values: CDR1 MNHNS, CDR2 SASEGT. For the CDR3, the DNA is TGTGCCAGCAGTGGTACGCCGGGACAGGGGGCGAACACCGGGGAGCTGTTTTTT. Protein sequence: CASSGTPGQGANTGELFF.

The chain uses TRBV6-1 and TRBJ1-1; 7 bases agree with TRBD1. V was clipped by 2 bases and J by 8 bases; unmatched bases: 8. The CDR3 extends over 14 amino acids. The V gene's germline CDR1 is MNHNS and CDR2 SASEGT. The CDR3 reads CASSEYRGPVEAFF. The CDR3, as DNA: TGTGCCAGCAGTGAATACAGGGGCCCAGTAGAAGCTTTCTTT.

The V and J genes are TRBV5-1 and TRBJ2-7; possible D gene TRBD1, 7 bases. V dropped 0 bases and J dropped 1 base, with 17 bases sitting between them. The CDR3 is made up of 17 amino acids. Looked up from germline, CDR1 is SGHRS and CDR2 is YFSETQ. CDR3: CASSLVGGGSGSYEQYF. CDR3 in DNA: TGCGCCAGCAGCTTGGTAGGGGGCGGTAGCGGATCCTACGAGCAGTACTTC.

This sequence joins TRBV10-3 and TRBJ2-5; 9 nucleotides align to TRBD1. With 5 bases clipped from V and 2 bases from J, the junction kept 3 bases outside the gene matches. Germline CDR1 reads ENHRY; CDR2 reads SYGVKD. This CDR3 contains 14 residues. For the CDR3, the DNA is TGTGCCATCAGTCCCGGGACAGGGCAAGAGACCCAGTACTTC. This sequence encodes CAISPGTGQETQYF.

The J gene is TRBJ1-3, the V gene TRBV19; 7 positions match TRBD1. The CDR3 consists of 16 residues. The V gene end was trimmed by 2 bases and the J gene end by 2 bases; junction bases not matched to a gene: 6. Germline CDR1 reads LNHDA; CDR2 reads SQIVND (reference sequence). CDR3 sequence reads: CASSISSTGAGNTIYF. The DNA of the CDR3 is TGTGCCAGTAGTATATCCTCCACAGGGGCTGGAAACACCATATATTTT.

There are a few counts of this clone. V usage is TRBV28 and J usage is TRBJ2-1; TRBD2 agrees at 10 bases. Germline assignment: CDR1 MDHEN and CDR2 SYDVKM. This CDR3 has 16 amino acids. The J segment lost 7 bases and the V segment lost 6 bases, leaving 12 bases of the junction unmatched. CDR3 bases: TGTGCCAGCAGAGATCTAGCGGGAGTTGCCATAAATGAGCAGTTCTTC. Translated, it gives CASRDLAGVAINEQFF.

The chain has TRBV24-1 and TRBJ2-2, with 7 bases aligning to TRBD1. V was pared by 4 bases and J by 1 base, with 8 bases of the junction left unmatched. Looked up from germline, CDR1 is KGHDR and CDR2 is SFDVKD. The CDR3 is 17 amino acids. Written as DNA, the CDR3 is TGTGCCACCAGTGACCCAGACAGGGCGGTGAACACCGGGGAGCTGTTTTTT. Translated: CATSDPDRAVNTGELFF.

V usage is TRBV27 and J usage is TRBJ1-2, with D possibly matching TRBD1 (6 bases). The germline CDR1 and CDR2 sequences are MNHEY and SMNVEV (reference sequence). Trimming took 5 bases from V and 0 from J, leaving 13 bases between them. There are 15 residues in the CDR3. In DNA, the CDR3 is TGTGCCAGCAGTCTACAGGGTATCGCTAACTATGGCTACACCTTC. Translation gives CASSLQGIANYGYTF.

The chain recombines TRBV6-5 with TRBJ2-1; tentative D call: TRBD2 (6 bases). Deletions cut 6 bases from V and 3 bases from J, with 9 bases between. The length of the CDR3 is 13 residues. Germline CDR1 MNHEY, CDR2 SVGAGI. This CDR3 is CASSQDYYNEQFF. The CDR3 bases are TGTGCCAGCAGCCAGGACTACTACAATGAGCAGTTCTTC.